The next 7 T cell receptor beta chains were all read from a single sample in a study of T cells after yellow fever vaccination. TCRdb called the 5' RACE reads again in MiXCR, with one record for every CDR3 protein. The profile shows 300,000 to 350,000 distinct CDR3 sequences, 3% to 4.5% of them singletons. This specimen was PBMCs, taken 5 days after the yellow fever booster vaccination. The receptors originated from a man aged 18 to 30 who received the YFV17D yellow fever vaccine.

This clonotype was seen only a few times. The chain's CDR3 is CSASPGGGPQETQYF. The CDR3 bases are TGCAGTGCTTCCCCCGGGGGGGGTCCACAGGAGACCCAGTACTTC. V gene TRBV20-1 combines with J gene TRBJ2-5, with TRBD2 matching 8 bases. The V gene end was trimmed by 5 bases and the J gene end by 5 bases; junction bases not matched to a gene: 13. CDR1 DFQATT and CDR2 SNEGSKA come from the germline V gene (reference sequence). There are 15 residues in the CDR3.

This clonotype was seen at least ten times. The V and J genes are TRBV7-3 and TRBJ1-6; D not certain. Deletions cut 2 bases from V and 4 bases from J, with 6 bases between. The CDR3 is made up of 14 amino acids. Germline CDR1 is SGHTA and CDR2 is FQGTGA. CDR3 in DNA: TGTGCCAGCAGCTTAGAAGGATATAATTCACCCCTCCACTTT. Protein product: CASSLEGYNSPLHF.

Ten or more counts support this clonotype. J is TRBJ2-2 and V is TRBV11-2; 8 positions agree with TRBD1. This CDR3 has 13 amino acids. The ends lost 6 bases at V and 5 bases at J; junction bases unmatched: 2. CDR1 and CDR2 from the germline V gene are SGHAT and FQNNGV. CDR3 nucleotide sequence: TGTGCCAGCAGACGGACAGGGACCGGGGAGCTGTTTTTT. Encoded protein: CASRRTGTGELFF. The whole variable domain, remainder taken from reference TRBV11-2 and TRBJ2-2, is EAGVAQSPRYKIIEKRQSVAFWCNPISGHATLYWYQQILGQGPKLLIQFQNNGVVDDSQLPKDRFSAERLKGVDSTLKIQPAKLEDSAVYLCASRRTGTGELFFGEGSRLTVL.

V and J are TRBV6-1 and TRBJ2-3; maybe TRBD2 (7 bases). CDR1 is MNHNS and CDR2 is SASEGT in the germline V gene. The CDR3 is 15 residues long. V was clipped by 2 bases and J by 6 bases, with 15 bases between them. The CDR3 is CASSEYPGGEDTQYF. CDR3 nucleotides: TGTGCCAGCAGTGAATATCCGGGGGGCGAGGATACGCAGTATTTT.

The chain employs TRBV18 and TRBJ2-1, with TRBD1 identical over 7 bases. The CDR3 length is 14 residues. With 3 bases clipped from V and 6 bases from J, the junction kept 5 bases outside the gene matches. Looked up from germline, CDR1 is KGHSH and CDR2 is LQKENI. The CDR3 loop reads CASSPLGQPNEQFF. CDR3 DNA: TGTGCCAGCTCACCGCTGGGACAGCCCAATGAGCAGTTCTTC.

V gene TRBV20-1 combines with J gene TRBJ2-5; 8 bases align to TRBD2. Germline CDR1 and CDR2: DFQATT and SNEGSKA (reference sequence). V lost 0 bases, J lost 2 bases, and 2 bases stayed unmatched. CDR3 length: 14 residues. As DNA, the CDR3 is TGCAGTGCTAGAGAGAGCGGGAGACAAGAGACCCAGTACTTC. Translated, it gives CSARESGRQETQYF.

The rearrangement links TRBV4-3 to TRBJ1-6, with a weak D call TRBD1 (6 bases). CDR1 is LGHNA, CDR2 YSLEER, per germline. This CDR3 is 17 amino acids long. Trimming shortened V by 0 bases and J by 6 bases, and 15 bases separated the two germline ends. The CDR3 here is CASSQDRNRDVNSPLHF. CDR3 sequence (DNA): TGCGCCAGCAGCCAAGATCGGAACAGGGATGTTAATTCACCCCTCCACTTT.